These 17 T cell receptor beta chains were all obtained from the same sample, sequenced in a study of beta chain features in type 1 diabetes. Study results and caveats: Moderately but significantly shorter TCRB CDR3s were found in Type 1 diabetes patients in all four CD4+ subsets.

The antigens of these receptors remain unknown. cDNA synthesis used the whole RNA isolate, giving expressed TCRB sequences. The protocol was immunoSEQ multiplex PCR, while the TCRdb copy is restricted to in-frame clones and leaves out a portion. The repertoire holds about 650,000 clones, with roughly 12% as singletons. The sample was naive CD4+ T cells from blood. The receptors derive from a man aged 25 to 40 with type 1 diabetes.

V and J are TRBV2 and TRBJ2-3, with TRBD1 identical over 7 bases. The CDR3 contains 13 residues. J gave up 2 bases and V 9 bases, and 5 bases lay outside the gene matches. The germline CDR1 and CDR2 sequences are SNHLY and FYNNEI. The CDR3 is CASGGQITDTQYF. The DNA for the CDR3 is TGTGCCAGTGGGGGACAGATCACAGATACGCAGTATTTT.

The chain has TRBV7-3 and TRBJ2-3; D remains ambiguous. The CDR3 totals 12 residues. Germline values: CDR1 SGHTA, CDR2 FQGTGA. Trimming stripped 4 bases from V and 7 bases from J, with 9 bases between. CDR3 bases: TGTGCCAGCAGCTCGTATGACAATACGCAGTATTTT. Translated: CASSSYDNTQYF. Combining the CDR3 with reference TRBV7-3 and TRBJ2-3 gives the whole variable domain GAGVSQTPSNKVTEKGKYVELRCDPISGHTALYWYRQSLGQGPEFLIYFQGTGAADDSGLPNDRFFAVRPEGSVSTLKIQRTERGDSAVYLCASSSYDNTQYFGPGTRLTVL.

J is TRBJ2-6 and V is TRBV10-3, with 7 bases that match TRBD2. The CDR3 is 14 residues long. Trimming at V came to 8 bases and at J to 2 bases, leaving 3 bases not matched to a gene. The germline V gene encodes CDR1 ENHRY and CDR2 SYGVKD. CDR3 DNA sequence: TGTGCCATCGGGAGGGAGCCTGGGGCCAACGTCCTGACTTTC. This codes for CAIGREPGANVLTF.

This clone has more than one count but fewer than ten. Other DNA sequences from this sample encode an identical CDR3 as well. DNA of the CDR3: TGTGCCAGCAGTTTTGGGAGCTCCTACGAGCAGTACTTC. It is translated as CASSFGSSYEQYF. The chain links TRBV28 to TRBJ2-7; possible D gene TRBD2, 5 bases. Trimming stripped 3 bases from V and 0 bases from J, with 6 bases between. The V gene's germline CDR1 is MDHEN and CDR2 SYDVKM. This CDR3 is built from 13 residues.

This clone was seen a handful of times. The chain combines TRBV19 with TRBJ1-2; no clear D. V was trimmed by 3 bases and J by 3 bases, leaving 11 bases between them. Germline lookup yields CDR1 LNHDA and CDR2 SQIVND (reference sequence). The CDR3 is 14 amino acids. The CDR3 region has the DNA TGTGCCAGTAGTATCCAGGACGGCTACTATGGCTACACCTTC. The encoded protein is CASSIQDGYYGYTF.

This clone was detected once. This sequence joins TRBV20-1 and TRBJ1-1, with unresolved D. Germline CDR1 is DFQATT and CDR2 is SNEGSKA (reference sequence). There are 11 residues in the CDR3. CDR3 DNA sequence: TGCAGGGCCGGGGTGAACACTGAAGCTTTCTTT. This translates into CRAGVNTEAFF.

The chain combines TRBV2 with TRBJ2-1; D possibly uses TRBD1 or TRBD2 (5 bases each). The length of the CDR3 is 11 residues. The V gene's germline CDR1 is SNHLY and CDR2 FYNNEI. The V end was cut by 5 bases, the J end by 12 bases, with 11 bases between. The CDR3: CASSPRDAQFF. The CDR3 nucleotides read TGTGCCAGCAGTCCCCGGGACGCGCAGTTCTTC.

This clone was picked up one time. The genes are TRBV18 and TRBJ1-1; TRBD1 agrees at 8 bases. Per the germline V gene, CDR1 is KGHSH and CDR2 is LQKENI. V lost 2 bases to trimming and J lost 1 base; unmatched junction nucleotides: 9. The CDR3 is made up of 17 amino acids. The CDR3 spells CASSPTLSDRGNTEAFF. Here the CDR3 DNA reads TGTGCCAGCTCACCAACATTGTCAGACAGGGGGAACACTGAAGCTTTCTTT.

The chain has TRBV5-6 and TRBJ1-2, with D hard to call. CDR3 length: 13 amino acids. Germline lookup yields CDR1 SGHDT and CDR2 YYEEEE. The ends were cut back, 0 bases at V and 2 bases at J, with 5 bases in the middle. The CDR3 loop reads CASSLERNYGYTF. The CDR3 DNA is TGTGCCAGCAGCTTGGAGAGAAACTATGGCTACACCTTC.

The chain carries TRBV11-2 and TRBJ1-5, with 11 bases identical to TRBD1. The V gene end was trimmed by 5 bases and the J gene end by 2 bases; junction bases not matched to a gene: 5. Germline loops: CDR1 SGHAT, CDR2 FQNNGV. CDR3 length: 16 residues. The CDR3 DNA is TGTGCCAGCAGCGGACAGGGGGCGGAAGGCAATCAGCCCCAGCATTTT. This translates into CASSGQGAEGNQPQHF.

This clone was seen only a few times. The CDR3 region is CASSQGLDRGRVRQYF. The CDR3 coding sequence is TGCGCCAGCAGCCAGGGTCTAGACAGGGGGCGCGTGAGGCAGTACTTC. J is TRBJ2-7 and V is TRBV4-3, with 10 bases matching TRBD1. This CDR3 has 16 amino acids. Germline trimming cut 3 bases from V and 9 bases from J; bases unmatched to any gene: 14. Germline loops: CDR1 LGHNA, CDR2 YSLEER.

CDR3: CASSIRGYEQYF. The CDR3 DNA reads as TGTGCCAGCAGTATCAGGGGCTACGAGCAGTACTTC. V is TRBV11-2 and J is TRBJ2-7, with D possibly being TRBD1 (6 bases). V shed 6 bases and J shed 3 bases, with 9 bases lying between them. CDR1 and CDR2 (germline): SGHAT, FQNNGV. The CDR3 covers 12 residues. Complete variable domain (other parts from reference TRBV11-2 and TRBJ2-7): EAGVAQSPRYKIIEKRQSVAFWCNPISGHATLYWYQQILGQGPKLLIQFQNNGVVDDSQLPKDRFSAERLKGVDSTLKIQPAKLEDSAVYLCASSIRGYEQYFGPGTRLTVT.

The chain couples TRBV9 to TRBJ2-3; D unclear. This CDR3 comprises 13 residues. Germline CDR1 SGDLS, CDR2 YYNGEE. V dropped 0 bases and J dropped 7 bases, with 9 bases sitting between them. Here the CDR3 DNA reads TGTGCCAGCAGCGTAGAGGCGGAGAATACGCAGTATTTT. It translates to CASSVEAENTQYF. The variable domain in full, completed from reference TRBV9 and TRBJ2-3, reads DSGVTQTPKHLITATGQRVTLRCSPRSGDLSVYWYQQSLDQGLQFLIQYYNGEERAKGNILERFSAQQFPDLHSELNLSSLELGDSALYFCASSVEAENTQYFGPGTRLTVL.

The genes are TRBV18 and TRBJ2-7; a possible D gene is TRBD1 (6 bases). The CDR3 is made up of 13 amino acids. With 5 bases removed from V and 6 bases from J, the gap between germline ends came to 14 bases. Germline lookup yields CDR1 KGHSH and CDR2 LQKENI. CDR3 nucleotide sequence: TGTGCCAGCTCATCCCGGGACAACAGCGAGCAGTACTTC. Translated: CASSSRDNSEQYF.

This clone has only a few counts. V usage is TRBV7-2 and J usage is TRBJ1-4; D might be TRBD1 (5 bases). The CDR3 length is 15 residues. Germline V lookup: CDR1 SGHTA, CDR2 FQGNSA. Trimming took 5 bases from V and 7 from J, leaving 17 bases between them. The CDR3 here is CASSPQQAASEKLFF. CDR3 sequence (DNA): TGTGCCAGCAGCCCCCAACAGGCGGCAAGTGAAAAACTGTTTTTT.

The chain employs TRBV19 and TRBJ2-7, with D possibly TRBD2 on 6 matching bases. Germline CDR1 is LNHDA and CDR2 is SQIVND (reference sequence). This CDR3 is 16 amino acids long. Trimming shortened V by 4 bases and J by 4 bases, and 20 bases separated the two germline ends. The CDR3 DNA reads TGTGCCAGTAGTACCCCAGATGGGGGAGGATGGTACGAGCAGTACTTC. This gives the protein CASSTPDGGGWYEQYF.

This clone was seen once. This chain links TRBV6-5 with TRBJ1-3; tentatively, D is TRBD1 (5 bases). Trimming cost V 0 bases and J 0 bases, with 9 bases left between them. Germline values: CDR1 MNHEY, CDR2 SVGAGI. The CDR3 is 16 amino acids. The CDR3: CASSYSDSHSGNTIYF. The DNA of the CDR3 is TGTGCCAGCAGTTACTCTGACAGTCACTCTGGAAACACCATATATTTT.